The entry that follows covers one T cell receptor (beta chain) sequence. The antigen this receptor binds is unknown. One base away there is no much larger clone; base qualities are not given. The data originate from a study of lymphopenia after photon versus proton radiotherapy (dated by TCRdb to the late 2010s). The study in broad terms: In patients with gastrointestinal tumors who developed high-grade lymphopenia, the study compared the immunological effects of photon radiation therapy with those of proton radiation therapy. The approximately 20 patients in the cohort had gastrointestinal tumors, were treated with either photon or proton therapy, and subsequently developed lymphopenia. The study was designed to characterize how the impact on the immune system differs between the two radiation modalities.

The library was generated by the immunoSEQ multiplex PCR assay. T cell repertoires were profiled with deep sequencing of rearranged TCR beta loci together with multiparametric flow cytometry. The clones in this table, taken by TCRdb from immuneACCESS, are in-frame only. Not every clone is retained; where verified, under half of the shortfall comes from an unresolved V gene, and the cause of the rest is unknown. Within this sample are 35,000 to 40,000 clones, with over 65% of them counted one time only. Approximately 2.9% of the sample is in the top ten clones. Study-level results and caveats: Proton-treated patients stayed relatively stable during treatment, while photon-treated patients lost naive T cells and TCR diversity and gained effector/memory populations. Across the cohort, a larger post-nadir drop in TCR diversity was inversely correlated with overall survival time among patients who died. Once the lymphocyte count had reached its nadir, the repertoires of photon-treated patients showed oligoclonal expansion, particularly of CD8+ Temra cells, and this expansion drove the decline in diversity. The survival association was examined only in patients who died, and the authors described better survival with proton therapy as a possibility, not as a demonstrated result.

The CDR3 has 16 amino acids, counting the end cysteine and phenylalanine. Only CDR3 DNA is held: 48 bases, read in frame from base 1. The junction carries 11 bases between V and J, which are trimmed by 0 bases and 0 bases respectively. CDR1 is given as KGHSH and CDR2 as LQKENI, both from the germline V gene. The source material was peripheral blood, sampled from a patient treated with photon-based radiotherapy. The receptor was derived from a man aged 50 or older with gastric cancer. This receptor chain uses TRBV18 and TRBJ1-2, and perhaps TRBD1 as D gene, on 5 matching bases. The sequence in DNA is TGTGCCAGCTCACCACCGGGGCAGAGACCTAACTATGGCTACACCTTC. Its product reads: CASSPPGQRPNYGYTF.